These 18 T cell receptor beta chains share one sample of origin, sequenced in a study of blood T cell repertoires in COVID-19. Libraries were prepared by immunoSEQ multiplex PCR; TCRdb keeps only in-frame clonotypes and omits some of them. This sample has approximately 180,000 clones, with approximately 85% found just once. What was sequenced was peripheral blood. Source of these receptors: a man between 60 and 75 years old with acute or convalescent COVID-19.

This clone was observed a single time. V usage is TRBV5-5 and J usage is TRBJ1-3; no definite D call. Germline assignment: CDR1 SGHKS and CDR2 YYEKEE (reference sequence). The CDR3 extends over 15 amino acids. V gave up 1 base and J gave up 4 bases, with 12 bases separating them. The CDR3 bases are TGTGCCAGCAGCTTGCGGGTTGGGTCCGGAAACACCATATATTTT. This translates into CASSLRVGSGNTIYF.

The chain combines TRBV19 with TRBJ1-1, with 9 bases matching TRBD1. Germline V gives CDR1 LNHDA, CDR2 SQIVND (reference sequence). This CDR3 has 15 residues. J lost 4 bases, V lost 5 bases, and 8 bases had no gene match. The CDR3 reads CASSQLGQGITEAFF. The CDR3 DNA reads as TGTGCCAGTAGTCAGTTGGGACAGGGAATCACTGAAGCTTTCTTT.

The chain uses TRBV5-1 and TRBJ1-1; 7 nucleotides match TRBD1. CDR3 length: 15 amino acids. V lost 2 bases, J lost 4 bases, and 8 bases stayed unmatched. Germline loops: CDR1 SGHRS, CDR2 YFSETQ. The CDR3 nucleotides read TGCGCCAGCAGCTTCTACAGGGGTGAGGGCACTGAAGCTTTCTTT. Its protein product is CASSFYRGEGTEAFF.

This chain connects TRBV11-2 to TRBJ2-4; the D gene is possibly TRBD1 (5 bases). Per the germline V gene, CDR1 is SGHAT and CDR2 is FQNNGV. V was cut by 5 bases and J by 3 bases, with 14 bases left in between. CDR3 length: 15 residues. The CDR3 spells CASSDSRSGKNIQYF. Here the CDR3 DNA reads TGTGCCAGCAGCGACAGCCGTTCGGGCAAAAACATTCAGTACTTC.

The V and J genes are TRBV5-1 and TRBJ2-7; 7 bases are shared with TRBD2. There are 15 residues in the CDR3. The V gene end was trimmed by 0 bases and the J gene end by 3 bases; junction bases not matched to a gene: 6. Germline CDR1 is SGHRS and CDR2 is YFSETQ. The DNA for the CDR3 is TGCGCCAGCAGCTTGGCCCCGACTAGCAGCTACGAGCAGTACTTC. Encoded protein: CASSLAPTSSYEQYF.

The CDR3 DNA reads TGTGCCAGCAGTGCGGTAGCTGGAAACACCATATATTTT. Translated, it gives CASSAVAGNTIYF. The chain is built from TRBV25-1 and TRBJ1-3; no definite D call. V was trimmed by 4 bases and J by 2 bases, leaving 6 bases between them. CDR1 MGHDK and CDR2 SYGVNS come from the germline V gene. The CDR3 loop spans 13 amino acids.

The count of this clone is one. The V and J genes are TRBV11-2 and TRBJ2-1; D remains unclear. Deletions cut 1 base from V and 6 bases from J, with 7 bases between. Germline CDR1 and CDR2: SGHAT and FQNNGV. CDR3 length: 13 amino acids. The CDR3 DNA follows: TGTGCCAGCAGCTTAGTAGCCACCAATGAGCAGTTCTTC. It is translated as CASSLVATNEQFF. The entire variable domain, with the rest obtained from reference TRBV11-2 and TRBJ2-1, is as follows: EAGVAQSPRYKIIEKRQSVAFWCNPISGHATLYWYQQILGQGPKLLIQFQNNGVVDDSQLPKDRFSAERLKGVDSTLKIQPAKLEDSAVYLCASSLVATNEQFFGPGTRLTVL.

The V and J genes are TRBV5-4 and TRBJ2-2, with 10 bases identical to TRBD2. This CDR3 is built from 18 residues. V lost 4 bases, J lost 4 bases, and 13 bases stayed unmatched. From germline, CDR1 is SGHNT and CDR2 YYREEE (reference sequence). CDR3 protein: CASSPWSGRAQGTGELFF. CDR3 nucleotide sequence: TGTGCCAGCAGCCCCTGGAGCGGGAGGGCCCAGGGCACCGGGGAGCTGTTTTTT.

This sequence joins TRBV7-9 and TRBJ1-2; D is undetermined. Trimming removed 0 bases from V and 4 bases from J, with 3 bases in between. In germline, CDR1 is SEHNR, CDR2 FQNEAQ (reference sequence). The CDR3 spans 12 residues. The CDR3 DNA reads TGTGCCAGCAGCTTAGCCGGCTATGGCTACACCTTC. It encodes CASSLAGYGYTF.

This clone appeared a few times. This chain links TRBV5-1 with TRBJ2-7; 8 positions agree with TRBD1. Germline-derived CDR1 and CDR2 are SGHRS and YFSETQ. CDR3 size: 14 residues. The V gene end was trimmed by 0 bases and the J gene end by 2 bases; junction bases not matched to a gene: 1. The CDR3 nucleotides are TGCGCCAGCAGCTTGGCACAGGGGGCCTACGAGCAGTACTTC. This codes for CASSLAQGAYEQYF. Full variable domain (rest looked up from reference TRBV5-1 and TRBJ2-7): KAGVTQTPRYLIKTRGQQVTLSCSPISGHRSVSWYQQTPGQGLQFLFEYFSETQRNKGNFPGRFSGRQFSNSRSEMNVSTLELGDSALYLCASSLAQGAYEQYFGPGTRLTVT.

The chain joins TRBV7-2 to TRBJ2-6, with D possibly matching TRBD1 (5 bases). The CDR3 is made up of 15 amino acids. Germline loops: CDR1 SGHTA, CDR2 FQGNSA. Trimming left V 5 bases short and J 1 base short, with 9 bases between. CDR3 nucleotides: TGTGCCAGCAGCACAAAGGGGTCTGGGGCCAACGTCCTGACTTTC. Translated, it gives CASSTKGSGANVLTF.

The rearrangement uses TRBV6-5 and TRBJ1-5; 7 bases line up with TRBD1. In germline, CDR1 is MNHEY, CDR2 SVGAGI. The CDR3 is 14 amino acids. Trimming removed 8 bases from V and 3 bases from J; junction bases left unmatched: 7. The CDR3 here is CASQTGKHNQPQHF. In nucleotides, the CDR3 is TGTGCCAGCCAGACAGGGAAGCACAATCAGCCCCAGCATTTT.

The chain couples TRBV18 to TRBJ2-7, with D perhaps TRBD2 (6 bases). Germline V gene data show CDR1 as KGHSH and CDR2 as LQKENI. Between the trimmed V and J ends, which lost 3 bases and 7 bases, there was a span of 22 bases. This CDR3 spans 16 amino acids. Written as DNA, the CDR3 is TGTGCCAGCTCACCCGCGGGGTCAGGGAGTCTTTCGGAGCAGTACTTC. It codes for CASSPAGSGSLSEQYF.

This clone has only a few counts. V is TRBV5-1 and J is TRBJ2-1; 7 nucleotides agree with TRBD1. CDR3 length: 17 amino acids. Germline lookup yields CDR1 SGHRS and CDR2 YFSETQ. J was trimmed by 7 bases and V by 4 bases; bases with no gene match: 17. CDR3 in DNA: TGCGCCAGCAGCCCTCGAGGTCCTGCCCAGGGGGTGAATGAGCAGTTCTTC. It yields the protein CASSPRGPAQGVNEQFF.

This chain joins TRBV7-6 and TRBJ2-5; 11 nucleotides match TRBD2. This CDR3 region has 16 residues. Germline V CDR1 and CDR2: SGHVS, FNYEAQ. J lost 1 base, V lost 5 bases, and 6 bases had no gene match. Written as DNA, the CDR3 is TGTGCCAGCAGCATACTAGCGGGAGTATCCCAAGAGACCCAGTACTTC. Translation: CASSILAGVSQETQYF.

The chain recombines TRBV7-3 with TRBJ2-1, with TRBD2 identical over 11 bases. Germline CDR1 SGHTA, CDR2 FQGTGA. V trimming: 5 bases; J trimming: 5 bases; junction bases outside the gene matches: 14. The CDR3 is made up of 18 amino acids. CDR3 sequence: CASSVGPLAGGRDNEQFF. CDR3 DNA: TGTGCCAGCAGCGTGGGCCCGCTAGCGGGAGGAAGGGACAATGAGCAGTTCTTC. Filled out from reference TRBV7-3 and TRBJ2-1, the complete variable domain reads GAGVSQTPSNKVTEKGKYVELRCDPISGHTALYWYRQSLGQGPEFLIYFQGTGAADDSGLPNDRFFAVRPEGSVSTLKIQRTERGDSAVYLCASSVGPLAGGRDNEQFFGPGTRLTVL.

For the CDR3, the DNA is TGTGCCAGCAGCCGGACAGGGGGCGAGGGTCAGCCCCAGCATTTT. Protein sequence: CASSRTGGEGQPQHF. This rearrangement joins TRBV6-4 to TRBJ1-5, with 11 positions matching TRBD1. The V gene's germline CDR1 is MRHNA and CDR2 SNTAGT. This CDR3 has 15 amino acids. V lost 6 bases to trimming and J lost 6 bases; unmatched junction nucleotides: 7.

The V call is TRBV27, the J call TRBJ2-3, with 7 bases aligning to TRBD1. CDR1 is MNHEY and CDR2 is SMNVEV in the germline V gene (reference sequence). There are 15 residues in the CDR3. V shed 5 bases, J shed 2 bases, and the junction held 7 bases outside the gene matches. CDR3 sequence: CASSKGDRHTDTQYF. DNA for the CDR3: TGTGCCAGCAGTAAGGGGGACAGACACACAGATACGCAGTATTTT.